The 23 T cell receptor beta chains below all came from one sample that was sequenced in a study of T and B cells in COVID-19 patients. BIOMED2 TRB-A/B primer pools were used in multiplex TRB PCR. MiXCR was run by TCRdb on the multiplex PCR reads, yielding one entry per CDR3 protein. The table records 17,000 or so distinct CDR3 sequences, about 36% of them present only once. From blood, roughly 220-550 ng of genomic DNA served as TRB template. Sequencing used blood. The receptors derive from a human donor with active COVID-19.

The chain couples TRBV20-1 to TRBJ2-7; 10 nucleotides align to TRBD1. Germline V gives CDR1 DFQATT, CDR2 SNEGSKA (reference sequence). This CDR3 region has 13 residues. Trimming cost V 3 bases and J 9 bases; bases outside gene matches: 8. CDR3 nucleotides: TGCAGTGCTAGGCACCGGGACAGGGGAGGGCAGTACTTC. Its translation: CSARHRDRGGQYF.

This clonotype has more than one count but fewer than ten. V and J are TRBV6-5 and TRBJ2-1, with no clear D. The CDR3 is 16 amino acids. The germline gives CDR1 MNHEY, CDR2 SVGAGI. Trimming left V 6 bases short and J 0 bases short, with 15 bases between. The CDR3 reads CASSPPTVSSYNEQFF. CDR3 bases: TGTGCCAGCAGCCCCCCGACGGTGAGCTCCTACAATGAGCAGTTCTTC.

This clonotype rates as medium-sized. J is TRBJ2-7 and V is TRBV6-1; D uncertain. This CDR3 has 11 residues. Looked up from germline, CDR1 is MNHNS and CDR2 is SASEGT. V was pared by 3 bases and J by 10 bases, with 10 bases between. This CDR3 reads CASSDSIGQYV. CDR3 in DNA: TGTGCCAGCAGTGACAGCATCGGACAGTACGTC.

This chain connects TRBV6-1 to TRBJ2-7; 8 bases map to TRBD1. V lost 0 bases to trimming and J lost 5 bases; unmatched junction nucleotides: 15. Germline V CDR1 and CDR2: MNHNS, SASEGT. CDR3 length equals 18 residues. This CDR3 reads CASSEAVWPGQGNNEQYF. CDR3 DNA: TGTGCCAGCAGTGAAGCGGTATGGCCTGGACAGGGAAACAACGAGCAGTACTTC.

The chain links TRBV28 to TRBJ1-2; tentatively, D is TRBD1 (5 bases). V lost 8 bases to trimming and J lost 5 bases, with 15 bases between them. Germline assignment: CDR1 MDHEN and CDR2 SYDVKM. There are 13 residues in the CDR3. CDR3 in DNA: TGTGCCAGCGGGGCGACACCTCGGTATGGCTACACCTTC. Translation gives CASGATPRYGYTF.

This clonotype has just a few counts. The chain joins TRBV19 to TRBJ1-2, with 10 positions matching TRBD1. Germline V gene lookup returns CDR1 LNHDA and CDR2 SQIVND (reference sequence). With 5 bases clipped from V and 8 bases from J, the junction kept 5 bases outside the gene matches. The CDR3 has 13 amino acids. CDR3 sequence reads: CASSPGQGGGYTF. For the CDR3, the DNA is TGTGCCAGTAGTCCTGGACAGGGGGGAGGCTACACCTTC.

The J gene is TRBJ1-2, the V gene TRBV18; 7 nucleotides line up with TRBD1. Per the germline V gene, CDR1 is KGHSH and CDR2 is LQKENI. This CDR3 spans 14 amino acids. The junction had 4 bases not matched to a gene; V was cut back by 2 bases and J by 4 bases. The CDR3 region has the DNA TGTGCCAGCTCACCAGAAGACAGGGTCTATGGCTACACCTTC. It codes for CASSPEDRVYGYTF.

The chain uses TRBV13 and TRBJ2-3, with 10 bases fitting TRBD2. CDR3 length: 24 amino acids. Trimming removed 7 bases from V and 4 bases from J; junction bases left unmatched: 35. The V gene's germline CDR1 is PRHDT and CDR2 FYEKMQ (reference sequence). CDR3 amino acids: CASTERPQRGSGELSGGAPDTQYF. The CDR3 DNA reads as TGTGCCAGCACCGAAAGGCCGCAACGGGGGTCCGGGGAGCTGAGCGGGGGGGCCCCAGATACGCAGTATTTT.

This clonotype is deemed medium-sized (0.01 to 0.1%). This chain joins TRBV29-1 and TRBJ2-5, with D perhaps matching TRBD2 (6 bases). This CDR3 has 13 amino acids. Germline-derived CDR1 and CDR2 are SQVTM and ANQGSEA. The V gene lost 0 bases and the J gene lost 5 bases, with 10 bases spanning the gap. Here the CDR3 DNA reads TGCAGCGTTGAAGATACGGGAGCCGAGACCCAGTACTTC. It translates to CSVEDTGAETQYF.

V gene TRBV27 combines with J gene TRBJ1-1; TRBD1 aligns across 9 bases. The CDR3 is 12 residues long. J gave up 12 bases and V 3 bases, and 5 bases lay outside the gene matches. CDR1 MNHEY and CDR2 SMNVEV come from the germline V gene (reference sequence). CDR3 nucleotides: TGTGCCAGCAGTTTTGGGGACAGGGTAACTTTCTTT. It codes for CASSFGDRVTFF.

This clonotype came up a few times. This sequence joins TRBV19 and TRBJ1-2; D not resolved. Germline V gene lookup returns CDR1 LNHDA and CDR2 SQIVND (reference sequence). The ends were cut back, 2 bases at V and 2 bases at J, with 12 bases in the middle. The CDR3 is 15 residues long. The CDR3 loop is CASSILGGLNYGYTF. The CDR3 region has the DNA TGTGCCAGTAGTATATTGGGAGGGCTCAACTATGGCTACACCTTC.

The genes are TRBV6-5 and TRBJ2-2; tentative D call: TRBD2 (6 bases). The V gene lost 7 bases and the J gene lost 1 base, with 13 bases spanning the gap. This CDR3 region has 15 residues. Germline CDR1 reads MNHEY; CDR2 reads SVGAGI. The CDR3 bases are TGTGCCAGCACGGAGGGGCCAGTGAACACCGGGGAGCTGTTTTTT. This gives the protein CASTEGPVNTGELFF.

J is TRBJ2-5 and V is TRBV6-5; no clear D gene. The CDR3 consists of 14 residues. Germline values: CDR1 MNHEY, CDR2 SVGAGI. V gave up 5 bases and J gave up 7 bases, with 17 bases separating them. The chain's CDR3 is CASSHVERVGTQYF. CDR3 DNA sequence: TGTGCCAGCAGTCACGTAGAAAGGGTTGGGACCCAGTACTTC.

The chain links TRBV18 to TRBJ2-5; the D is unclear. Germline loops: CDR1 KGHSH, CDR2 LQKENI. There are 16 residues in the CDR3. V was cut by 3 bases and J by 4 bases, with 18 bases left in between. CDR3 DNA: TGTGCCAGCTCACCCACCACCGAAGGGCCCGGAGAGACCCAGTACTTC. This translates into CASSPTTEGPGETQYF.

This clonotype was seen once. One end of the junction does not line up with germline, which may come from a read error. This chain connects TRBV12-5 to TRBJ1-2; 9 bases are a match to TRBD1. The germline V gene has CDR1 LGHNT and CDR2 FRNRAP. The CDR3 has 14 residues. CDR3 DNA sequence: TGTTCTAGTGGTTTTGAATTTGGGACAGGGGGCTACACCTTC. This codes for CSSGFEFGTGGYTF.

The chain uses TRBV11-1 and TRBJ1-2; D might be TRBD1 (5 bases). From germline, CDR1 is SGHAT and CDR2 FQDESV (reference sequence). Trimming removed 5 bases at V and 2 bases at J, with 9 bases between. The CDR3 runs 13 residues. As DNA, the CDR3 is TGTGCCAGCAGCCTCGGGGGAAACTATGGCTACACCTTC. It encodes CASSLGGNYGYTF.

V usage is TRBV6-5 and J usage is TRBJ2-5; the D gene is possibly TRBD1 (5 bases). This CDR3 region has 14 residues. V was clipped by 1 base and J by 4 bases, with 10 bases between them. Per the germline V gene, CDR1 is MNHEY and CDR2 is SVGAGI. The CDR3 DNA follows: TGTGCCAGCAGTTACTTAGGGGAATCAGAGACCCAGTACTTC. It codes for CASSYLGESETQYF.

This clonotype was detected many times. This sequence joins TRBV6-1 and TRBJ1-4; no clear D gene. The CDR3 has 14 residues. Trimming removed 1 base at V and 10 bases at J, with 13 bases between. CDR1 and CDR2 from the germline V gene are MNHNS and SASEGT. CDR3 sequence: CASSEEQPAGKLFF. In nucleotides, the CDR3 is TGTGCCAGCAGTGAAGAACAGCCGGCAGGAAAACTGTTTTTT.

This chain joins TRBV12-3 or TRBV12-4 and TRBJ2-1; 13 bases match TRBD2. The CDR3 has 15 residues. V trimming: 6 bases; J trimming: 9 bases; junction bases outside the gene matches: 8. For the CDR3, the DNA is TGTGCCAGCAGACAACTAGCGGGGGGGCTGCGTGAGCAGTTCTTC. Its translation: CASRQLAGGLREQFF.

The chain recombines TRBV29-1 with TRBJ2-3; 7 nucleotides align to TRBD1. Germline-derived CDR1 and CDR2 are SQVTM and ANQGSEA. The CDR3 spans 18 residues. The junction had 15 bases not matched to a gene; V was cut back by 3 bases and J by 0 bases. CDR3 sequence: CSVEPRGQGGASTDTQYF. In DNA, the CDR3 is TGCAGCGTTGAGCCGAGGGGCCAAGGGGGCGCGAGCACAGATACGCAGTATTTT.

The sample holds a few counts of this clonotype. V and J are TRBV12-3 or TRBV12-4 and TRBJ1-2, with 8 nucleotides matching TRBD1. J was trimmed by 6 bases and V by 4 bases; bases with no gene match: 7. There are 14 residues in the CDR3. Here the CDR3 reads CASSSTGESDGYTF. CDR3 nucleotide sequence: TGTGCCAGCAGTTCGACAGGGGAATCGGATGGCTACACCTTC.

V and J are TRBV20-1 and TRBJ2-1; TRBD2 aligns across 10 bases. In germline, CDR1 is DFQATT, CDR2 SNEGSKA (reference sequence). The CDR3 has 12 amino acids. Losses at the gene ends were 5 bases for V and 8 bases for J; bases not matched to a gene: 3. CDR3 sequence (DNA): TGCAGTGCTCTAGCGGGGGCGGATGAGCAGTTCTTC. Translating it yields CSALAGADEQFF.

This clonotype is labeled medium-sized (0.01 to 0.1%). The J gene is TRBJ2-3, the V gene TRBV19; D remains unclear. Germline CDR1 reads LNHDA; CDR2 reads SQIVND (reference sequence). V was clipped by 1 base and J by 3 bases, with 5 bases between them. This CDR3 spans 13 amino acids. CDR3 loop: CASSIGATDTQYF. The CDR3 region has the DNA TGTGCCAGTAGTATAGGAGCGACAGATACGCAGTATTTT.